The rows below give T cell receptor beta chains drawn from one sample of a study of T-cell reconstitution after alpha-beta-depleted transplantation in children. TCRdb passed the PCR reads through MiXCR, listing each CDR3 protein once. The sample consists of around 400,000 distinct CDR3 sequences, around 21% of them appearing once. The input for sequencing was PBMCs from the stem cell graft donor, taken from the stem cell graft. The receptors were sampled from a human donor who donated a stem cell graft to a child with acute myeloid leukemia. Both conserved end residues are part of each CDR3. The D gene is left open where the match is weak. Rows give clone size only sometimes, using once, few, many, or a class for an expanded clone.

D gene	V gene	clone size	J gene	CDR3 length	CDR3 protein	CDR3 DNA
NA	TRBV5-1	NA	TRBJ2-1	16	CASSLTRPRRGGEQFF	TGCGCCAGCAGCTTGACCAGACCCCGTCGGGGTGGTGAGCAGTTCTTC
NA	TRBV5-1	many	TRBJ1-5	13	CASSLEQGRPQHF	TGCGCCAGCAGCTTGGAACAAGGTCGGCCCCAGCATTTT
TRBD2	TRBV12-3/TRBV12-4	few	TRBJ2-3	15	CASSLGSGDTDTQYF	TGTGCCAGCAGTTTAGGTAGCGGGGACACAGATACGCAGTATTTT
NA	TRBV24-1	NA	TRBJ2-5	15	CATSDPPPYQETQYF	TGTGCCACCAGTGACCCGCCCCCGTACCAAGAGACCCAGTACTTC
TRBD2	TRBV11-2	NA	TRBJ2-7	17	CASSLDWTSGSVDEQYF	TGTGCCAGCAGCTTAGATTGGACTAGCGGGAGTGTCGACGAGCAGTACTTC
NA	TRBV9	NA	TRBJ2-7	13	CASSVSGVDEQYF	TGTGCCAGCAGCGTTTCAGGGGTGGACGAGCAGTACTTC
NA	TRBV11-3	NA	TRBJ2-4	15	CASSLDQTGLNIQYF	TGTGCCAGCAGCTTAGATCAGACGGGGCTAAACATTCAGTACTTC
TRBD2	TRBV4-3	NA	TRBJ2-4	16	CASSHVTGGPWNIQYF	TGCGCCAGCAGCCACGTAACGGGAGGGCCCTGGAACATTCAGTACTTC
TRBD2	TRBV9	few	TRBJ2-3	16	CASSVELAGNTDTQYF	TGTGCCAGCAGCGTAGAGCTAGCGGGAAACACAGATACGCAGTATTTT
NA	TRBV12-3/TRBV12-4	many	TRBJ2-7	14	CASSLRDTAYEQYF	TGTGCCAGCAGCCTTAGGGACACAGCCTACGAGCAGTACTTC
TRBD2	TRBV20-1	many	TRBJ2-5	14	CSARYPGLRETQYF	TGCAGTGCTAGGTATCCGGGACTAAGAGAGACCCAGTACTTC
NA	TRBV9	NA	TRBJ2-3	13	CASSESPTDTQYF	TGTGCCAGCAGCGAAAGCCCCACAGATACGCAGTATTTT
NA	TRBV29-1	NA	TRBJ2-1	16	CSVEATTVHPYNEQFF	TGCAGCGTTGAAGCCACTACAGTCCATCCCTACAATGAGCAGTTCTTC
NA	TRBV12-3/TRBV12-4	many	TRBJ2-1	16	CASSLVRILSYNEQFF	TGTGCCAGCAGTTTAGTCAGGATCCTCTCCTACAATGAGCAGTTCTTC
TRBD1	TRBV10-3	NA	TRBJ2-7	13	CAISEGAPYEQYF	TGTGCCATCAGCGAGGGGGCCCCCTACGAGCAGTACTTC
NA	TRBV20-1	few	TRBJ2-2	14	CSALHSGSTGELFF	TGCAGTGCCCTCCATAGCGGTAGCACCGGGGAGCTGTTTTTT
TRBD2	TRBV20-1	many	TRBJ2-1	16	CSAKGGRAITLNEQFF	TGCAGTGCTAAAGGCGGGAGGGCCATTACGTTAAATGAGCAGTTCTTC
TRBD1	TRBV24-1	many	TRBJ1-1	13	CATSAGQGVEAFF	TGTGCCACCAGTGCTGGACAGGGGGTAGAAGCTTTCTTT
NA	TRBV20-1	many	TRBJ1-6	13	CSARRQYNSPLHF	TGCAGTGCTAGGAGGCAGTATAATTCACCCCTCCACTTT
TRBD1	TRBV20-1	NA	TRBJ1-5	16	CSARDPGQGGNQPQHF	TGCAGTGCTAGAGACCCGGGACAGGGGGGCAATCAGCCCCAGCATTTT
NA	TRBV12-3/TRBV12-4	NA	TRBJ2-1	17	CASSLGRLSMRGDEQFF	TGTGCCAGCAGTTTAGGGAGACTATCGATGAGGGGCGATGAGCAGTTCTTC
NA	TRBV12-3/TRBV12-4	NA	TRBJ2-1	11	CASSPKDKQFF	TGTGCCAGCAGCCCCAAGGATAAGCAGTTCTTC
NA	TRBV27	NA	TRBJ2-7	10	CASGFYEQYF	TGTGCCAGCGGGTTCTACGAGCAGTACTTC
NA	TRBV6-2/TRBV6-3	NA	TRBJ1-1	16	CASSHLTNRVGTEAFF	TGTGCCAGCAGTCACCTCACGAACAGGGTGGGCACTGAAGCTTTCTTT
TRBD1	TRBV29-1	NA	TRBJ2-5	15	CSAAPTGVGTETQYF	TGCAGCGCCGCCCCGACAGGGGTGGGGACGGAGACCCAGTACTTC
TRBD2	TRBV7-6	few	TRBJ2-1	16	CASSPMTSGSYNEQFF	TGTGCCAGCAGCCCGATGACTAGCGGGTCTTACAATGAGCAGTTCTTC
TRBD2	TRBV4-3	NA	TRBJ2-4	13	CASSQAAGDRQYF	TGCGCCAGCAGCCAAGCGGCGGGAGATAGGCAGTACTTC
NA	TRBV29-1	NA	TRBJ2-1	15	CSVETLATSYNEQFF	TGCAGCGTTGAAACGCTAGCGACCTCCTACAATGAGCAGTTCTTC
TRBD1	TRBV28	NA	TRBJ2-7	15	CASSLGTALSYEQYF	TGTGCCAGCAGTTTAGGGACAGCCCTCTCCTACGAGCAGTACTTC
NA	TRBV5-1	NA	TRBJ2-7	16	CASSPTAGAFPHEQYF	TGCGCCAGCAGCCCTACCGCGGGGGCCTTTCCCCACGAGCAGTACTTC
NA	TRBV5-1	many	TRBJ2-7	14	CASSLEGLTYEQYF	TGCGCCAGCAGCTTGGAAGGGCTGACCTACGAGCAGTACTTC
NA	TRBV27	many	TRBJ2-7	15	CASSLLAASGREQYF	TGTGCCAGCAGTTTATTGGCGGCATCAGGGAGGGAGCAGTACTTC
TRBD1	TRBV20-1	many	TRBJ2-7	15	CSAVTTGTGGYEQYF	TGCAGTGCTGTAACGACCGGGACAGGGGGCTACGAGCAGTACTTC
NA	TRBV29-1	NA	TRBJ2-5	8	CTAETQYF	TGCACCGCGGAGACCCAGTACTTC
TRBD1	TRBV29-1	many	TRBJ1-2	15	CSVETGKGHLYGYTF	TGCAGCGTTGAGACAGGGAAAGGTCACCTCTATGGCTACACCTTC
NA	TRBV5-6	NA	TRBJ2-3	11	CASSVLGWEYF	TGTGCCAGCAGCGTACTTGGCTGGGAGTATTTT
TRBD2	TRBV7-2	NA	TRBJ2-1	15	CASSLAATSVDEQFF	TGTGCCAGCAGCTTAGCGGCGACTAGCGTCGATGAGCAGTTCTTC
TRBD1	TRBV12-3/TRBV12-4	many	TRBJ2-7	15	CASSWPGQGLYEQYF	TGTGCCAGCAGTTGGCCGGGACAGGGTCTCTACGAGCAGTACTTC
NA	TRBV27	few	TRBJ1-1	11	CASRGTVKAFF	TGTGCCAGCAGAGGGACGGTGAAAGCTTTCTTT
NA	TRBV18	NA	TRBJ2-1	14	CASSPEEFDNEQFF	TGTGCCAGCTCACCTGAAGAGTTCGACAATGAGCAGTTCTTC
NA	TRBV5-1	NA	TRBJ2-1	15	CASSSGAPTYNEQFF	TGCGCCAGCAGCTCCGGAGCGCCTACGTACAATGAGCAGTTCTTC
TRBD1	TRBV5-1	few	TRBJ1-6	15	CASSVGQGLRSPLHF	TGCGCCAGCAGCGTAGGACAGGGGCTGAGGTCACCCCTCCACTTT
NA	TRBV25-1	NA	TRBJ2-5	15	CASSEWGTGKETQYF	TGTGCCAGCAGTGAATGGGGTACCGGGAAGGAGACCCAGTACTTC
NA	TRBV29-1	many	TRBJ2-7	12	CSVGQGGYEQYF	TGCAGCGTTGGTCAGGGGGGGTACGAGCAGTACTTC
NA	TRBV21-1	NA	TRBJ2-1	13	CASSGELGDEQFF	TGTGCCAGCAGTGGGGAATTGGGCGATGAGCAGTTCTTC
TRBD1	TRBV15	NA	TRBJ2-7	15	CATSRGDRDPYEQYF	TGTGCCACCAGCAGAGGCGACAGGGACCCCTACGAGCAGTACTTC
TRBD2	TRBV12-3/TRBV12-4	few	TRBJ2-7	15	CASSYGLGPSYEQYF	TGTGCCAGCAGCTATGGACTAGGCCCATCCTACGAGCAGTACTTC
TRBD1	TRBV7-8	NA	TRBJ2-1	13	CAIGLGTGNEQFF	TGTGCCATCGGATTGGGGACAGGAAATGAGCAGTTCTTC
NA	TRBV29-1	many	TRBJ2-1	15	CSVEDEGLRIDEQFF	TGCAGCGTTGAAGATGAGGGGCTGAGAATCGATGAGCAGTTCTTC
TRBD1	TRBV6-2/TRBV6-3	NA	TRBJ1-2	16	CASRPTGQGASDGYTF	TGTGCCAGCAGACCGACTGGACAGGGGGCTTCGGATGGCTACACCTTC
TRBD1	TRBV7-9	NA	TRBJ2-4	14	CASTRQGDKNIQYF	TGTGCCAGCACCAGACAGGGGGACAAAAACATTCAGTACTTC
NA	TRBV25-1	NA	TRBJ2-7	19	CASSPHAMTGSRGAYEQYF	TGTGCCAGCAGTCCTCACGCGATGACAGGCTCCAGGGGCGCCTACGAGCAGTACTTC
TRBD2	TRBV4-1	NA	TRBJ2-7	15	CASSQDQLASYEQYF	TGCGCCAGCAGCCAAGATCAACTAGCGTCCTACGAGCAGTACTTC
NA	TRBV11-3	NA	TRBJ2-7	14	CASSSRTDFTMQYF	TGTGCCAGCAGCTCAAGGACAGATTTTACGATGCAGTACTTC
NA	TRBV29-1	NA	TRBJ2-6	14	CSVEEGLGANVLTF	TGCAGCGTTGAAGAGGGATTGGGGGCCAACGTCCTGACTTTC
TRBD2	TRBV29-1	many	TRBJ2-1	14	CSGNSGSSYNEQFF	TGCAGCGGGAATAGCGGGAGCTCCTACAATGAGCAGTTCTTC
TRBD2	TRBV7-9	NA	TRBJ2-1	15	CASSLSGGSRNEQFF	TGTGCCAGCAGCTTATCGGGAGGTTCCCGCAATGAGCAGTTCTTC